What follows are 30 T cell receptor beta chains derived from one specimen sequenced in a study of blood T cell repertoires in COVID-19. The data were produced by immunoSEQ multiplex PCR, yet TCRdb's version contains in-frame clones alone and is incomplete. The repertoire holds about 100,000 clones, with under 95% as singletons. The sample consisted of peripheral blood. These receptors all stem from a woman aged 30 to 39 with acute or convalescent COVID-19.

V and J are TRBV6-2 or TRBV6-3 and TRBJ2-3; TRBD1 might be the D (6 bases). V dropped 2 bases and J dropped 4 bases, with 13 bases sitting between them. Germline V gives CDR1 MNHEY, CDR2 SVGEGT. The CDR3 consists of 15 residues. The CDR3 spells CASSYLQGSADTQYF. The CDR3 nucleotides are TGTGCCAGCAGTTACCTGCAGGGGAGTGCAGATACGCAGTATTTT.

The chain uses TRBV10-3 and TRBJ1-1; 7 bases align to TRBD1. V lost 9 bases, J lost 8 bases, and 12 bases stayed unmatched. This CDR3 is 13 amino acids long. CDR1 and CDR2 (germline): ENHRY, SYGVKD. CDR3 protein: CAIRGRGQGEAFF. The DNA of the CDR3 is TGTGCCATTCGGGGAAGGGGGCAAGGCGAAGCTTTCTTT.

This rearrangement joins TRBV28 to TRBJ2-2; 7 bases fit TRBD1. The CDR3 runs to 19 residues. Trimming took 6 bases from V and 6 from J; bases not matched to a gene: 22. In germline, CDR1 is MDHEN, CDR2 SYDVKM. CDR3 bases: TGTGCCAGCAGACTTTCCGGGCTACGGGGTAGGGGGCGGGCCGGGGAGCTGTTTTTT. Protein sequence: CASRLSGLRGRGRAGELFF. Based on the CDR3 plus reference TRBV28 and TRBJ2-2, the full variable domain is DVKVTQSSRYLVKRTGEKVFLECVQDMDHENMFWYRQDPGLGLRLIYFSYDVKMKEKGDIPEGYSVSREKKERFSLILESASTNQTSMYLCASRLSGLRGRGRAGELFFGEGSRLTVL.

CDR3 loop: CASSSSGGPRNQPQHF. CDR3 nucleotide sequence: TGTGCCAGCAGTTCCTCAGGGGGTCCCCGCAATCAGCCCCAGCATTTT. The V gene is TRBV28, the J gene TRBJ1-5; 7 bases align to TRBD1. The CDR3 totals 16 residues. The V gene end was trimmed by 4 bases and the J gene end by 2 bases; junction bases not matched to a gene: 8. CDR1 and CDR2 (germline): MDHEN, SYDVKM.

The V call is TRBV3-1 (or the pseudogene TRBV3-2), the J call TRBJ2-1; 7 bases line up with TRBD2. CDR3 length: 16 amino acids. J was trimmed by 0 bases and V by 3 bases; bases with no gene match: 5. CDR1 and CDR2 from the germline V gene are LGHDT and YNNKEL (reference sequence). For the CDR3, the DNA is TGTGCCAGCAGCCAGGGCGGGGGTAGCTCCTACAATGAGCAGTTCTTC. It yields the protein CASSQGGGSSYNEQFF.

The CDR3 DNA sequence: TGTGCCAGCAGCGTGACCGGGGGGACTGAAGCTTTCTTT. Encoded protein: CASSVTGGTEAFF. The genes are TRBV5-4 and TRBJ1-1; D perhaps matches TRBD1 (5 bases). Germline V lookup: CDR1 SGHNT, CDR2 YYREEE (reference sequence). V was pared by 4 bases and J by 5 bases, with 12 bases between. The CDR3 totals 13 residues. The full variable domain, rest sourced from reference TRBV5-4 and TRBJ1-1, is ETGVTQSPTHLIKTRGQQVTLRCSSQSGHNTVSWYQQALGQGPQFIFQYYREEENGRGNFPPRFSGLQFPNYSSELNVNALELDDSALYLCASSVTGGTEAFFGQGTRLTVV.

The gene calls are TRBV6-2 or TRBV6-3 and TRBJ1-1; TRBD1 matches at 11 bases. The length of the CDR3 is 15 residues. V shed 4 bases, J shed 5 bases, and the junction held 6 bases outside the gene matches. Germline V gene data show CDR1 as MNHEY and CDR2 as SVGEGT. The chain's CDR3 is CASSSGQGVWTEAFF. CDR3 DNA: TGTGCCAGCAGTTCGGGACAGGGGGTGTGGACTGAAGCTTTCTTT.

V gene TRBV29-1 combines with J gene TRBJ2-3, with D hard to call. This CDR3 has 11 residues. V was pared by 4 bases and J by 4 bases, with 6 bases between. Germline V gives CDR1 SQVTM, CDR2 ANQGSEA. The CDR3 coding sequence is TGCAGCGTTGCCCCCGCAGATACGCAGTATTTT. This gives the protein CSVAPADTQYF.

The chain couples TRBV6-2 or TRBV6-3 to TRBJ1-5, with 9 bases that match TRBD1. The CDR3 is made up of 17 amino acids. J gave up 7 bases and V 4 bases, and 14 bases lay outside the gene matches. Germline V gene data show CDR1 as MNHEY and CDR2 as SVGEGT. The CDR3 spells CASSSPAPGQGQQPQHF. CDR3 sequence (DNA): TGTGCCAGCAGTTCCCCCGCTCCGGGACAGGGCCAGCAGCCCCAGCATTTT.

The J gene is TRBJ2-7, the V gene TRBV9; D perhaps matches TRBD2 (6 bases). Trimming stripped 0 bases from V and 2 bases from J, with 15 bases between. CDR1 is SGDLS and CDR2 is YYNGEE in the germline V gene. This CDR3 is built from 16 residues. CDR3 residues: CASSVGGVTGTYEQYF. The DNA for the CDR3 is TGTGCCAGCAGCGTAGGGGGGGTGACTGGGACCTACGAGCAGTACTTC.

The genes are TRBV30 and TRBJ2-3; 8 positions match TRBD2. V shed 0 bases and J 4 bases; nucleotides not matched to a gene: 6. Germline V CDR1 and CDR2: GTSNPN, SVGIG (reference sequence). The CDR3 extends over 15 amino acids. The CDR3 DNA is TGTGCCTGGAGTGTATTGAGGCGGGGGGCAGATACGCAGTATTTT. Translated: CAWSVLRRGADTQYF.

The chain joins TRBV4-1 to TRBJ1-2; D remains unclear. The CDR3 extends over 16 amino acids. The ends were cut back, 3 bases at V and 0 bases at J, with 14 bases in the middle. Germline V gene data show CDR1 as MGHRA and CDR2 as YSYEKL. The CDR3 sequence: CASSHVDKTPNYGYTF. The DNA for the CDR3 is TGCGCCAGCAGCCACGTCGACAAGACCCCTAACTATGGCTACACCTTC.

This sequence joins TRBV28 and TRBJ1-1, with D possibly being TRBD1 (5 bases). Trimming removed 3 bases from V and 1 base from J, with 9 bases in between. CDR3 size: 14 residues. Germline lookup yields CDR1 MDHEN and CDR2 SYDVKM. CDR3 in DNA: TGTGCCAGCAGTTTCCCTACAGGGAACACTGAAGCTTTCTTT. It specifies CASSFPTGNTEAFF.

The chain is built from TRBV18 and TRBJ1-1; no definite D call. This CDR3 is built from 13 residues. The germline V gene encodes CDR1 KGHSH and CDR2 LQKENI. V lost 5 bases and J lost 0, with 7 bases in between. The chain's CDR3 is CASSDSVNTEAFF. The CDR3 DNA sequence: TGTGCCAGCTCAGATTCAGTGAACACTGAAGCTTTCTTT.

The J gene is TRBJ2-6, the V gene TRBV5-1, with 7 bases fitting TRBD1. Trimming at V came to 1 base and at J to 9 bases, leaving 7 bases not matched to a gene. In germline, CDR1 is SGHRS, CDR2 YFSETQ. This CDR3 is built from 15 residues. CDR3 protein: CASSLPRDRHNVLTF. The CDR3 DNA reads TGCGCCAGCAGCTTGCCGAGGGACAGACACAACGTCCTGACTTTC.

This chain joins TRBV6-5 and TRBJ2-2; tentative D call: TRBD2 (5 bases). The CDR3 is 16 amino acids. Germline V lookup: CDR1 MNHEY, CDR2 SVGAGI. Trimming cost V 0 bases and J 0 bases, with 8 bases left between them. The DNA of the CDR3 is TGTGCCAGCAGTTACTCGGCTAGCACGAACACCGGGGAGCTGTTTTTT. This sequence encodes CASSYSASTNTGELFF.

V gene TRBV4-2 combines with J gene TRBJ1-2; no clear D. The CDR3 is 17 residues long. Germline V lookup: CDR1 LGHNA, CDR2 YNFKEQ. The ends were cut back, 3 bases at V and 2 bases at J, with 19 bases in the middle. The CDR3 DNA reads TGTGCCAGCAGCCAGTCAATAGGTCTAGAATTGAACTATGGCTACACCTTC. Its protein product is CASSQSIGLELNYGYTF.

V is TRBV7-8 and J is TRBJ2-5; 7 bases map to TRBD1. CDR3 size: 14 residues. The V gene end was trimmed by 4 bases and the J gene end by 0 bases; junction bases not matched to a gene: 2. The germline V gene encodes CDR1 SGHVS and CDR2 FQNEAQ. The CDR3 sequence is CASSYRGYQETQYF. CDR3 coding DNA: TGTGCCAGCAGCTACAGGGGATACCAAGAGACCCAGTACTTC.

In this sample, this clone turned up once. The chain recombines TRBV6-5 with TRBJ2-5; no definite D call. The CDR3 runs to 13 residues. Trimming stripped 0 bases from V and 3 bases from J, with 5 bases between. Germline assignment: CDR1 MNHEY and CDR2 SVGAGI. The CDR3 DNA is TGTGCCAGCAGTTACTCGGCAGAAGAGACCCAGTACTTC. Translation gives CASSYSAEETQYF.

The chain recombines TRBV28 with TRBJ2-2, with TRBD2 identical over 12 bases. The V and J ends lost 6 bases and 5 bases, in that order; junction bases with no gene match: 7. CDR1 is MDHEN and CDR2 is SYDVKM in the germline V gene. The CDR3 runs 16 residues. CDR3 DNA sequence: TGTGCCAGCAGCCACTACGGACTAGCGGGGACCGGGGAGCTGTTTTTT. It encodes CASSHYGLAGTGELFF.

The genes are TRBV6-2 or TRBV6-3 and TRBJ2-7; possible D gene TRBD1, 6 bases. The V gene's germline CDR1 is MNHEY and CDR2 SVGEGT. V was cut by 2 bases and J by 5 bases, with 19 bases left in between. This CDR3 has 16 amino acids. The CDR3: CASSYPLGADFNEQYF. The CDR3 DNA reads TGTGCCAGCAGTTACCCGTTGGGGGCCGATTTTAACGAGCAGTACTTC.

The chain links TRBV6-2 or TRBV6-3 to TRBJ1-2; the D is unclear. Germline CDR1 is MNHEY and CDR2 is SVGEGT. The CDR3 is 16 amino acids. V was clipped by 2 bases and J by 4 bases, with 17 bases between them. Written as DNA, the CDR3 is TGTGCCAGCAGTTACGGATGGGCAGGCTCTGGCTATGGCTACACCTTC. As protein: CASSYGWAGSGYGYTF.

This clone was seen only a few times. Other DNA sequences in the same sample also yield this CDR3. This chain joins TRBV27 and TRBJ1-2; a weak D match, TRBD1 (6 bases). This CDR3 is 16 amino acids long. V dropped 4 bases and J dropped 0 bases, with 15 bases sitting between them. Germline values: CDR1 MNHEY, CDR2 SMNVEV (reference sequence). Here the CDR3 reads CASSSDGGLANYGYTF. The CDR3 nucleotides read TGTGCCAGCAGTTCAGACGGGGGGCTAGCTAACTATGGCTACACCTTC.

The CDR3 sequence is CASRPGQGVQETQYF. DNA of the CDR3: TGCGCCAGCAGGCCGGGACAGGGGGTCCAAGAGACCCAGTACTTC. The rearrangement links TRBV5-1 to TRBJ2-5, with TRBD1 matching 11 bases. V was pared by 5 bases and J by 1 base, with 4 bases of the junction left unmatched. CDR3 length: 15 amino acids. Germline V gene data show CDR1 as SGHRS and CDR2 as YFSETQ. Supplemented by reference TRBV5-1 and TRBJ2-5, the full variable domain reads KAGVTQTPRYLIKTRGQQVTLSCSPISGHRSVSWYQQTPGQGLQFLFEYFSETQRNKGNFPGRFSGRQFSNSRSEMNVSTLELGDSALYLCASRPGQGVQETQYFGPGTRLLVL.

The genes are TRBV10-3 and TRBJ2-7; 9 bases are shared with TRBD2. Germline V gene sequence: CDR1 ENHRY, CDR2 SYGVKD. This CDR3 spans 14 amino acids. V shed 8 bases and J 6 bases; nucleotides not matched to a gene: 11. CDR3 nucleotide sequence: TGTGCCATCTCTGATGGGACTAGCCTCTCCGAGCAGTACTTC. The encoded protein is CAISDGTSLSEQYF.

The chain links TRBV5-1 to TRBJ1-1, with a weak D call TRBD1 (5 bases). The V end lost 0 bases, the J end lost 2 bases, and 8 bases lay between the germline ends. CDR1 is SGHRS, CDR2 YFSETQ, per germline. CDR3 length: 14 amino acids. The CDR3 spells CASSLEGPNTEAFF. CDR3 DNA: TGCGCCAGCAGCTTGGAGGGGCCAAACACTGAAGCTTTCTTT.

The V call is TRBV19, the J call TRBJ1-1; possibly TRBD1 for D (5 bases). Germline lookup yields CDR1 LNHDA and CDR2 SQIVND (reference sequence). With 6 bases removed from V and 1 base from J, the gap between germline ends came to 18 bases. This CDR3 contains 16 residues. The CDR3 spells CASSAGERDGNTEAFF. For the CDR3, the DNA is TGTGCCAGTAGCGCGGGGGAGAGGGACGGGAACACTGAAGCTTTCTTT.

The J gene is TRBJ1-1, the V gene TRBV11-2, with D tentatively TRBD1 (6 bases). V dropped 8 bases and J dropped 5 bases, with 15 bases sitting between them. Germline CDR1 and CDR2: SGHAT and FQNNGV. CDR3 size: 13 residues. The CDR3 bases are TGTGCCAGCTCGGGCCAGAGGGGGACTGAAGCTTTCTTT. This gives the protein CASSGQRGTEAFF.

The V and J genes are TRBV19 and TRBJ1-1, with D possibly being TRBD1 (6 bases). The V end lost 7 bases, the J end lost 1 base, and 16 bases lay between the germline ends. CDR1 and CDR2 from the germline V gene are LNHDA and SQIVND (reference sequence). The CDR3 extends over 15 amino acids. In DNA form, the CDR3 reads TGTGCCAGTACCCTTCAACAGGGTTGGAACACTGAAGCTTTCTTT. Protein product: CASTLQQGWNTEAFF.

This clone has a handful of counts. The rearrangement joins TRBV7-2 to TRBJ1-6; no firm D call. The V gene lost 5 bases and the J gene lost 5 bases, with 10 bases spanning the gap. In germline, CDR1 is SGHTA, CDR2 FQGNSA. This CDR3 is 14 amino acids long. CDR3 residues: CASSPPQHNSPLHF. The CDR3 nucleotides are TGTGCCAGCAGCCCACCACAGCATAATTCACCCCTCCACTTT.